This T cell receptor beta chain was obtained from a study of T cells in women clearing cervical HPV infection. Germline V gene sequence: CDR1 SNHLY, CDR2 FYNNEI. This CDR3 is 13 amino acids long. Trimming left V 9 bases short and J 0 bases short, with 11 bases between. In regard to this clone: The read stops 3 residues short of the end of the CDR3; the missing end is completed from the germline J gene.

TCRdb keeps only in-frame clones here, not all; method: immunoSEQ multiplex PCR. Here the sample table reports 36,000 or so clones. The chain recombines TRBV2 with TRBJ1-1; D is unclear. This TCR was sampled from a woman aged 18-70 years with a cervical HPV16 infection that either progressed to CIN3+ or cleared (not recorded which). The sequenced sample consisted of blood buffy coat. The sequenced part of the CDR3 DNA is TGTGCCAGTGCTCTCGGGTTGAACACTGAA. As protein: CASALGLNTE. The CDR3 as a whole reads CASALGLNTEAFF.